The 18 T cell receptor beta chains below were found in one sample sequenced in a study of cytomegalovirus exposure and HLA in healthy donors (dated by TCRdb to the late 2010s). Library prep was done by the immunoSEQ multiplex PCR assay. The multiplex PCR relied on a mix of 60 forward primers for TCR Vbeta segments and 13 reverse primers for TCR Jbeta segments. The immuneACCESS repertoire file appears here via TCRdb, limited to in-frame rearrangements. These files lack a portion of the clones; in checked studies, under half of the deficit traces to unresolved V genes, and the cause of the others is not known. For this sample there are 150,000 to 200,000 clones; 60% to 80% appear just once. The ten largest clones take up 1.1% to 1.5% of the sample. The specimen was PBMCs. The receptor source for this set is a woman aged 25 to 39 in good health and CMV-seronegative.

This chain uses TRBV7-9 with TRBJ1-2; D is unresolved. The ends were cut back, 4 bases at V and 3 bases at J, with 9 bases in the middle. Germline loops: CDR1 SEHNR, CDR2 FQNEAQ (reference sequence). The length of the CDR3 is 13 residues. The CDR3 region is CASSSWADYGYTF. CDR3 DNA sequence: TGTGCCAGCAGCTCCTGGGCAGACTATGGCTACACCTTC.

V and J are TRBV29-1 and TRBJ2-3; 14 bases fit TRBD2. In germline, CDR1 is SQVTM, CDR2 ANQGSEA. The CDR3 totals 18 residues. V was pared by 4 bases and J by 4 bases, with 13 bases of the junction left unmatched. The CDR3 here is CSVAVGTSGGAPPDTQYF. The CDR3 DNA is TGCAGCGTTGCGGTAGGGACTAGCGGGGGAGCCCCTCCAGATACGCAGTATTTT.

This clone was seen only once. The rearrangement uses TRBV4-2 and TRBJ2-7, with 7 bases matching TRBD1. This CDR3 has 15 amino acids. CDR1 and CDR2 (germline): LGHNA, YNFKEQ. Trimming cost V 4 bases and J 0 bases; bases outside gene matches: 6. CDR3 residues: CASSPGTASSYEQYF. CDR3 coding DNA: TGTGCCAGCAGCCCCGGGACAGCTAGCTCCTACGAGCAGTACTTC.

This sequence joins TRBV5-1 and TRBJ1-5; no reliable D call. The CDR3 runs to 16 residues. Germline V gene sequence: CDR1 SGHRS, CDR2 YFSETQ. Trimming removed 4 bases from V and 1 base from J, with 15 bases in between. The CDR3 protein is CASSPGEAWSNQPQHF. CDR3 DNA: TGCGCCAGCAGCCCGGGTGAGGCATGGAGCAATCAGCCCCAGCATTTT. Complete variable domain (other parts from reference TRBV5-1 and TRBJ1-5): KAGVTQTPRYLIKTRGQQVTLSCSPISGHRSVSWYQQTPGQGLQFLFEYFSETQRNKGNFPGRFSGRQFSNSRSEMNVSTLELGDSALYLCASSPGEAWSNQPQHFGDGTRLSIL.

A note on this clone: At one end the junction does not follow the germline gene, possibly because of a read error. V usage is TRBV19 and J usage is TRBJ2-3; no clear D. Germline V gene data show CDR1 as LNHDA and CDR2 as SQIVND (reference sequence). The CDR3 consists of 13 residues. Written as DNA, the CDR3 is TGTGCCAGTAGCATAGCAGAGGATCGTACGCAGTATTTT. The encoded protein is CASSIAEDRTQYF.

In its sample, this clone was seen a few times. The chain uses TRBV6-1 and TRBJ1-2, with TRBD1 matching over 9 bases. V lost 11 bases to trimming and J lost 5 bases; unmatched junction nucleotides: 9. The CDR3 length is 13 residues. The germline gives CDR1 MNHNS, CDR2 SASEGT. CDR3 sequence reads: CASHRGPDYGYTF. In nucleotides, the CDR3 is TGTGCCTCCCACAGGGGGCCCGATTATGGCTACACCTTC.

In this sample, this clone turned up many times. This chain joins TRBV6-5 and TRBJ1-2; 11 bases fit TRBD1. The CDR3 runs to 16 residues. Germline CDR1 is MNHEY and CDR2 is SVGAGI. Losses at the gene ends were 4 bases for V and 3 bases for J; bases not matched to a gene: 7. For the CDR3, the DNA is TGTGCCAGCAGTTCGGATATGGGACAGGGGGACTATGGCTACACCTTC. Amino acids: CASSSDMGQGDYGYTF.

This sequence joins TRBV4-1 and TRBJ2-7, with a possible D match to TRBD2 (5 bases). The CDR3 is made up of 14 amino acids. V was pared by 2 bases and J by 7 bases, with 15 bases between. Germline-derived CDR1 and CDR2 are MGHRA and YSYEKL. CDR3 nucleotides: TGCGCCAGCAGCCAAAGGCGGAGCGGCTCAGAGCAGTACTTC. Its protein is CASSQRRSGSEQYF.

This clone has just one count. This sequence joins TRBV21-1 and TRBJ2-1; the table's D call, TRBD2, has no DNA check behind it. TRBV21-1 is annotated as a pseudogene. This CDR3 comprises 21 residues. The CDR3 region is CASSKRRYLPPGTVPDNEQFF. CDR3 sequence (DNA): TGTGCCAGCAGCAAACGGCGCTATTTGCCTCCGGGAACGGTCCCTGACAATGAGCAGTTCTTC.

This chain's CDR3 is CASSEGTSKETQYF. The CDR3 DNA is TGTGCCAGCAGTGAAGGAACGAGTAAGGAGACCCAGTACTTC. The genes are TRBV6-1 and TRBJ2-5; D not resolved. Trimming stripped 1 base from V and 5 bases from J, with 11 bases between. This CDR3 region has 14 residues. CDR1 and CDR2 (germline): MNHNS, SASEGT.

This clone was observed a single time. This chain links TRBV7-9 with TRBJ2-3; 7 bases fit TRBD2. The ends lost 0 bases at V and 10 bases at J; junction bases unmatched: 13. This CDR3 is 16 amino acids long. From germline, CDR1 is SEHNR and CDR2 FQNEAQ (reference sequence). The CDR3 sequence is CASSLASEGGFRAQYF. The CDR3 region has the DNA TGTGCCAGCAGCTTAGCGTCTGAGGGAGGGTTTCGGGCGCAGTATTTT.

The gene calls are TRBV6-1 and TRBJ1-5, with a weak D call TRBD1 (6 bases). The germline CDR1 and CDR2 sequences are MNHNS and SASEGT. CDR3 length equals 15 residues. V was pared by 5 bases and J by 3 bases, with 14 bases between. The CDR3 DNA is TGTGCCAGCAGTCGAGAATACAGGGCCAATCAGCCCCAGCATTTT. Its protein is CASSREYRANQPQHF.

This clone occurred a few times. This CDR3 is also generated by other DNA sequences in the sample. V gene TRBV18 combines with J gene TRBJ2-7; possible D gene TRBD1, 6 bases. CDR1 is KGHSH, CDR2 LQKENI, per germline. The CDR3 totals 13 residues. The V end lost 3 bases, the J end lost 2 bases, and 8 bases lay between the germline ends. CDR3 sequence (DNA): TGTGCCAGCTCACCTACAGGGACCTACGAGCAGTACTTC. Translation: CASSPTGTYEQYF.

The chain employs TRBV4-1 and TRBJ2-2, with TRBD1 as a possible D gene (5 bases). The V end was cut by 6 bases, the J end by 0 bases, with 8 bases between. The germline gives CDR1 MGHRA, CDR2 YSYEKL. This CDR3 spans 14 amino acids. Here the CDR3 DNA reads TGCGCCAGCAGGGGGCGAACGAACACCGGGGAGCTGTTTTTT. Its protein product is CASRGRTNTGELFF.

The chain has TRBV6-6 and TRBJ2-7; 8 bases agree with TRBD1. The germline gives CDR1 MNHNY, CDR2 SVGAGI (reference sequence). The junction had 8 bases not matched to a gene; V was cut back by 4 bases and J by 3 bases. The CDR3 contains 15 residues. CDR3 in amino acids: CASSSAGTGVYEQYF. The CDR3 DNA follows: TGTGCCAGCAGTTCAGCCGGGACAGGTGTCTACGAGCAGTACTTC.

This clone was observed once. V is TRBV2 and J is TRBJ2-3; the D is unclear. Trimming stripped 6 bases from V and 0 bases from J, with 13 bases between. Germline V CDR1 and CDR2: SNHLY, FYNNEI. The CDR3 is made up of 15 amino acids. The CDR3 loop reads CASRYSASSTDTQYF. The CDR3 region has the DNA TGTGCCAGCAGATACAGTGCCTCGAGCACAGATACGCAGTATTTT.

The chain combines TRBV28 with TRBJ1-2, with D possibly matching TRBD1 (5 bases). The germline gives CDR1 MDHEN, CDR2 SYDVKM. The CDR3 sequence is 13 residues long. Trimming pared 8 bases from V and 2 bases from J, leaving 12 bases between. The CDR3 DNA follows: TGTGCCAGCGCGGGGGGTGACAACTATGGCTACACCTTC. Protein: CASAGGDNYGYTF.

This chain links TRBV29-1 with TRBJ2-1, with 8 positions matching TRBD2. Germline-derived CDR1 and CDR2 are SQVTM and ANQGSEA. This CDR3 is built from 16 residues. The V and J ends lost 3 bases and 0 bases, in that order; junction bases with no gene match: 7. In nucleotides, the CDR3 is TGCAGCGTTGAGACCGGGGGGGGAGGCTCCTACAATGAGCAGTTCTTC. Its protein product is CSVETGGGGSYNEQFF.